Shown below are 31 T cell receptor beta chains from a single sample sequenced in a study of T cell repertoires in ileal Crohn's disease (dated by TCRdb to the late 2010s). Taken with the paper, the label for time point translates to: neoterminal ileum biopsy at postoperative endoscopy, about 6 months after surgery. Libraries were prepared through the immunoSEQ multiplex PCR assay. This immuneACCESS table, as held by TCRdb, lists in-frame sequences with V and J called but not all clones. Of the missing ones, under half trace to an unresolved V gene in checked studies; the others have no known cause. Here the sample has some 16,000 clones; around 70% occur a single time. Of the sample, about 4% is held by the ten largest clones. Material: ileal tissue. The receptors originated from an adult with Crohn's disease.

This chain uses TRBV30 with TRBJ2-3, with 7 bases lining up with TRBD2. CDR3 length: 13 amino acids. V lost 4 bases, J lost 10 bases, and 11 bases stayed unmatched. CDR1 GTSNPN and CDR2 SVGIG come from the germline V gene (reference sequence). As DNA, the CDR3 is TGTGCCTGGACATACCGGGGGGTAGCGGCGCAGTATTTT. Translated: CAWTYRGVAAQYF.

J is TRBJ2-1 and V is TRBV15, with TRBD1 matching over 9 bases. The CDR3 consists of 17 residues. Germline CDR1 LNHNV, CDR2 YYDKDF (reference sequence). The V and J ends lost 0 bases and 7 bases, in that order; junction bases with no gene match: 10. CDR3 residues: CATSRDFDLGTGNEQFF. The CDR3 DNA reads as TGTGCCACCAGCAGAGATTTTGATCTCGGGACAGGGAATGAGCAGTTCTTC.

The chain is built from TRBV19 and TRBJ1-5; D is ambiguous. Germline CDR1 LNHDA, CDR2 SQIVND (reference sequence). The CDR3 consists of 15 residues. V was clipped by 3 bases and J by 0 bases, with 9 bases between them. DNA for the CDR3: TGTGCCAGTAGTATTAGTAGTAATAGCAATCAGCCCCAGCATTTT. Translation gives CASSISSNSNQPQHF.

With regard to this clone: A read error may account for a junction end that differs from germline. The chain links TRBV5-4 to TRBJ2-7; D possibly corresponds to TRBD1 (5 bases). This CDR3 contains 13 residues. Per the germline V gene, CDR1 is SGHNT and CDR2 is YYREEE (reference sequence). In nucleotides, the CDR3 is TGTGCCAGCAGCTCGACCTTTAACAGTGTAGGGGTCTTC. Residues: CASSSTFNSVGVF.

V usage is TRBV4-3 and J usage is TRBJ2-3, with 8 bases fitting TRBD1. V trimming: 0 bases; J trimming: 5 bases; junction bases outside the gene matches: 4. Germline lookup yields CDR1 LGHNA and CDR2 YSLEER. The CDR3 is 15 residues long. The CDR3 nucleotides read TGCGCCAGCAGCCAAGATGCCACAGGGGGAGATACGCAGTATTTT. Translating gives CASSQDATGGDTQYF.

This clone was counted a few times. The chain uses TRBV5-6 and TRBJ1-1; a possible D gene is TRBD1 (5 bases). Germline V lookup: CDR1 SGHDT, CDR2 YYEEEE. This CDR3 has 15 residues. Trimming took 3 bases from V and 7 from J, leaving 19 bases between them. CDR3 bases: TGTGCCAGCAGCTCGCGGGGCATCGGGGGAATTGAAGCTTTCTTT. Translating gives CASSSRGIGGIEAFF.

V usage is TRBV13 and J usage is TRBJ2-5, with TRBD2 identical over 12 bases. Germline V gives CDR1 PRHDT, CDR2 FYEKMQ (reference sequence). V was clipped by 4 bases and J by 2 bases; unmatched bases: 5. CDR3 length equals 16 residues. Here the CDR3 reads CASSSLTSGGQETQYF. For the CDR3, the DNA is TGTGCCAGCAGCTCCCTGACTAGCGGGGGTCAAGAGACCCAGTACTTC.

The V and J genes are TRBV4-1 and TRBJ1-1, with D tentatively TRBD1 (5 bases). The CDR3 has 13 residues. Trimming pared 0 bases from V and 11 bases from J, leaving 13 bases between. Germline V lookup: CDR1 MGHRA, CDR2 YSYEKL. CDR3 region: CASSQESQGRAFF. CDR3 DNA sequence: TGCGCCAGCAGCCAAGAAAGTCAGGGAAGGGCTTTCTTT.

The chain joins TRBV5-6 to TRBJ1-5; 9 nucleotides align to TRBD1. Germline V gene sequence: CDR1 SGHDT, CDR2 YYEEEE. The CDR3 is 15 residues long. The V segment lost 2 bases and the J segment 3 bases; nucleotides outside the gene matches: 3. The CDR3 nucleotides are TGTGCCAGCAGCTTCGGGACAGGGAACAATCAGCCCCAGCATTTT. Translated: CASSFGTGNNQPQHF.

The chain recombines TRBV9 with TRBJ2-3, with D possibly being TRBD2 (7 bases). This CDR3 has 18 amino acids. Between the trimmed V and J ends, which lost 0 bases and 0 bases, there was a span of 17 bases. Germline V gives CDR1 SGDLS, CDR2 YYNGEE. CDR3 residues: CASSVGGGGGASTDTQYF. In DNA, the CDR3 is TGTGCCAGCAGCGTAGGGGGGGGCGGGGGAGCTAGCACAGATACGCAGTATTTT.

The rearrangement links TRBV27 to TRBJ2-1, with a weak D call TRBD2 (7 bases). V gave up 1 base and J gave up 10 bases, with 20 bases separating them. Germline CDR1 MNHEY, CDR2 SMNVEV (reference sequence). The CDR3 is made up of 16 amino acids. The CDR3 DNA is TGTGCCAGCAGTTTATGGGGGGGGCCCCAAGTTGGAGAGCAGTTCTTC. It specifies CASSLWGGPQVGEQFF.

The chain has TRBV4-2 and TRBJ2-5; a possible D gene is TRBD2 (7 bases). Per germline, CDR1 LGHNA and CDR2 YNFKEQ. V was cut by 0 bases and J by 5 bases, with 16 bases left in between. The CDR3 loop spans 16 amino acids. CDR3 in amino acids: CASSQDDTGGGETQYF. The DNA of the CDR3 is TGTGCCAGCAGCCAAGACGACACGGGGGGCGGGGAGACCCAGTACTTC.

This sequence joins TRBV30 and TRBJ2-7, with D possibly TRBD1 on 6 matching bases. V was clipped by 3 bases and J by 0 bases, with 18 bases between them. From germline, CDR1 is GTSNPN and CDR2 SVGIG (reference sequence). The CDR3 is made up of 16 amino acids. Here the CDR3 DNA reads TGTGCCTGGAGCGCTGGGACATTCGTCCCCTCCTACGAGCAGTACTTC. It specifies CAWSAGTFVPSYEQYF.

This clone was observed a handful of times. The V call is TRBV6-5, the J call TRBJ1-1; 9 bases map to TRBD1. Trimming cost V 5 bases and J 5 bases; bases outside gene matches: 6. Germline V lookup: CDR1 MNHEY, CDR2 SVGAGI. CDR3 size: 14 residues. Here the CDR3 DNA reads TGTGCCAGCAGTGGAGCACAGGGGGCTACTGAAGCTTTCTTT. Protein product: CASSGAQGATEAFF.

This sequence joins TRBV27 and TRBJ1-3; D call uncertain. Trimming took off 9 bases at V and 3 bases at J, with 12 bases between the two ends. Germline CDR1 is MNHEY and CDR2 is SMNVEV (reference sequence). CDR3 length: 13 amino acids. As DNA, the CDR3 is TGTGCCAGTTCCTCCAGTGTTGGAAACACCATATATTTT. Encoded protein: CASSSSVGNTIYF.

Here the CDR3 reads CASSPRRDTGELFF. The CDR3 DNA sequence: TGTGCCAGCAGCCCCCGACGGGACACCGGGGAGCTGTTTTTT. The V and J genes are TRBV9 and TRBJ2-2; D ambiguous. The length of the CDR3 is 14 residues. Trimming took 4 bases from V and 3 from J, leaving 10 bases between them. Germline CDR1 is SGDLS and CDR2 is YYNGEE.

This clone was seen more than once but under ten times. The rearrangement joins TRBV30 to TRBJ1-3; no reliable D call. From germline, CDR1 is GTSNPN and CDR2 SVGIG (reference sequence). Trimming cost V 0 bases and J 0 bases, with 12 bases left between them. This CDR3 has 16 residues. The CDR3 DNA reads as TGTGCCTGGAGTGTAAAGGCGGGTGGCTCTGGAAACACCATATATTTT. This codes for CAWSVKAGGSGNTIYF.

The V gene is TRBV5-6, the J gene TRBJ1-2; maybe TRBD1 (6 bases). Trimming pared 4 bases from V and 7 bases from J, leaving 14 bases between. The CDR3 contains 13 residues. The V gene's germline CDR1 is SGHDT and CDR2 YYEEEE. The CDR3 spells CASSIVGGVGYTF. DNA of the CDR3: TGTGCCAGCAGCATTGTAGGGGGTGTTGGCTACACCTTC.

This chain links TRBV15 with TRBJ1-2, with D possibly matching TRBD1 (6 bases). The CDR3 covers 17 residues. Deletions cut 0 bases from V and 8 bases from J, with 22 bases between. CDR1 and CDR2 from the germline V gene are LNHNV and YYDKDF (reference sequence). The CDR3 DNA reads TGTGCCACCAGCAGAGAGCAGGGGTTAATGTCCGAGGTGGGCTACACCTTC. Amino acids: CATSREQGLMSEVGYTF.

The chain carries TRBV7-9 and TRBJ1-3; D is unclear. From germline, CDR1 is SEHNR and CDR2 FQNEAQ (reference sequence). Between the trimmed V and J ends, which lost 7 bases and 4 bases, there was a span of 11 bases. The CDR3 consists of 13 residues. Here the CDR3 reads CASTRGEGNTIYF. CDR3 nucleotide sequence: TGTGCCAGCACTAGAGGTGAAGGAAACACCATATATTTT.

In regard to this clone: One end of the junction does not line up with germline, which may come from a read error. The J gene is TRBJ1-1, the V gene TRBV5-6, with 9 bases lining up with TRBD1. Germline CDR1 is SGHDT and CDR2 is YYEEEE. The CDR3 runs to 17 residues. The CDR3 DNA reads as TGTGCCGGCAGCTTGGTTAAACAGGGGGCGATAGATACTGAAGCTTTCTTT. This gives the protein CAGSLVKQGAIDTEAFF.

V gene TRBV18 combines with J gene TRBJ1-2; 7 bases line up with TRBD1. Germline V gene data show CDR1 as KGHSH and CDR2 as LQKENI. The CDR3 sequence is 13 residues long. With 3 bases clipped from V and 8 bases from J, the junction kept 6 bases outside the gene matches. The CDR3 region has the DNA TGTGCCAGCTCACCGTTGGACAGGTCGGGCTACACCTTC. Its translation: CASSPLDRSGYTF.

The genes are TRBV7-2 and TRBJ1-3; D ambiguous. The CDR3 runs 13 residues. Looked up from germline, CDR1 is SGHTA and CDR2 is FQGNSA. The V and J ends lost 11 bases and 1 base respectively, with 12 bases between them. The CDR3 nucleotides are TGTGCCTCTTCCAGGTCGTCTGGAAACACCATATATTTT. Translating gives CASSRSSGNTIYF.

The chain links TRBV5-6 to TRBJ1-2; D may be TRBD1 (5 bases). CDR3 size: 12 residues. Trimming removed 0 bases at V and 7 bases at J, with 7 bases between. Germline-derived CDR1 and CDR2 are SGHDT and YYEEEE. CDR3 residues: CASSLVQGGYTF. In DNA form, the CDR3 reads TGTGCCAGCAGCTTGGTGCAGGGTGGCTACACCTTC.

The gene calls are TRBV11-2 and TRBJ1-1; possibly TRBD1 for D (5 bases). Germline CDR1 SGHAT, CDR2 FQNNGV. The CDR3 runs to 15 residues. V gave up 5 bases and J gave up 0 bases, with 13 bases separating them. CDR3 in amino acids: CASSHSGAMNTEAFF. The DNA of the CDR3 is TGTGCCAGCAGCCACAGCGGGGCGATGAACACTGAAGCTTTCTTT.

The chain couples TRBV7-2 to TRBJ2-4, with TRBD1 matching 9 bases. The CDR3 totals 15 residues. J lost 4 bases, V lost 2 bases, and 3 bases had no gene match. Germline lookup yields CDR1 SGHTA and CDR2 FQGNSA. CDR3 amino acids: CASSLSGTGKNIQYF. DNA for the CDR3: TGTGCCAGCAGCTTATCTGGGACAGGGAAAAACATTCAGTACTTC.

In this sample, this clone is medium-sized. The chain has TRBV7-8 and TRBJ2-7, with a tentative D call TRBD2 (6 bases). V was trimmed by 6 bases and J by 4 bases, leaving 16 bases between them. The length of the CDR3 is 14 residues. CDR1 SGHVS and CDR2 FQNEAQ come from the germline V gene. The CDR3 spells CASSTEVGGYEQYF. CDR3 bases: TGTGCCAGCAGTACAGAGGTTGGGGGGTACGAGCAGTACTTC.

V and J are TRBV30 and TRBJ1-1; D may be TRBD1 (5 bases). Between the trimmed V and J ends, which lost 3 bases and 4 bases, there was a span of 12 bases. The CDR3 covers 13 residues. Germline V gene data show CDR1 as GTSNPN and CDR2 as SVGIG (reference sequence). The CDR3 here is CAWSPMGGTEAFF. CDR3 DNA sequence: TGTGCCTGGAGCCCCATGGGGGGCACTGAAGCTTTCTTT.

Here the CDR3 reads CASSTGGGYNEQFF. The CDR3 DNA sequence: TGTGCCTCCTCGACGGGGGGCGGATACAATGAGCAGTTCTTC. The V call is TRBV5-6, the J call TRBJ2-1; D might be TRBD2 (7 bases). Germline lookup yields CDR1 SGHDT and CDR2 YYEEEE. Between the trimmed V and J ends, which lost 10 bases and 4 bases, there was a span of 18 bases. The CDR3 is 14 residues long.

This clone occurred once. CDR3 in amino acids: CASSYGAQNTEAFF. The CDR3 DNA reads TGTGCCAGCAGCTATGGGGCGCAGAACACTGAAGCTTTCTTT. The genes are TRBV7-9 and TRBJ1-1, with a tentative D call TRBD1 (5 bases). Trimming took off 4 bases at V and 1 base at J, with 10 bases between the two ends. The CDR3 extends over 14 amino acids. Germline V gene data show CDR1 as SEHNR and CDR2 as FQNEAQ (reference sequence).

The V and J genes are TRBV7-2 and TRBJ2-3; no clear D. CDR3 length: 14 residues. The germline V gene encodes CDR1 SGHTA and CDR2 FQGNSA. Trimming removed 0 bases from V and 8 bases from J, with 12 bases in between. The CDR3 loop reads CASSLAETGSTQYF. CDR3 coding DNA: TGTGCCAGCAGCTTAGCGGAGACCGGAAGTACGCAGTATTTT. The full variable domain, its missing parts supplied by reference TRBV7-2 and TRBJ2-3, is GAGVSQSPSNKVTEKGKDVELRCDPISGHTALYWYRQSLGQGLEFLIYFQGNSAPDKSGLPSDRFSAERTGGSVSTLTIQRTQQEDSAVYLCASSLAETGSTQYFGPGTRLTVL.